Shown below are 3 T cell receptor beta chains from a single sample sequenced in a study of T cells in Graves' hyperthyroidism and ophthalmopathy. The CDR3 regions of TCR beta were amplified from RNA transcripts. The HTBI primer set was used in a first-round RT-PCR of the TCR CDR3. TCRdb re-called the multiplex PCR reads with MiXCR, one entry per CDR3 protein. The sample carries more than 500,000 distinct CDR3 sequences, about 16% recorded once. Sequenced material: blood. The receptors derive from a woman between 25 and 40 years old with Graves' ophthalmopathy.

This clonotype was found many times. This chain uses TRBV7-2 with TRBJ2-1; D gene ambiguous. This CDR3 region has 13 residues. Germline V CDR1 and CDR2: SGHTA, FQGNSA. The ends were cut back, 1 base at V and 8 bases at J, with 9 bases in the middle. CDR3 amino acids: CASSLDTADEQFF. The CDR3 DNA sequence: TGTGCCAGCAGCTTAGACACGGCCGATGAGCAGTTCTTC. The full variable domain, in which reference TRBV7-2 and TRBJ2-1 provide the parts outside the CDR3, is GAGVSQSPSNKVTEKGKDVELRCDPISGHTALYWYRQSLGQGLEFLIYFQGNSAPDKSGLPSDRFSAERTGGSVSTLTIQRTQQEDSAVYLCASSLDTADEQFFGPGTRLTVL.

This clonotype occurred a few times. The chain links TRBV6-1 to TRBJ2-1, with a tentative D call TRBD1 (5 bases). The CDR3 is 14 amino acids. Trimming pared 1 base from V and 3 bases from J, leaving 7 bases between. CDR1 and CDR2 (germline): MNHNS, SASEGT. CDR3 bases: TGTGCCAGCAGTGAAGTAGGGGTCTACAATGAGCAGTTCTTC. The encoded protein is CASSEVGVYNEQFF.

This clonotype was counted many times. V and J are TRBV13 and TRBJ1-1; 7 nucleotides agree with TRBD1. V dropped 3 bases and J dropped 3; count of bases not matched to a gene: 7. Germline V gene lookup returns CDR1 PRHDT and CDR2 FYEKMQ (reference sequence). The CDR3 covers 15 residues. CDR3 protein: CASSFRQGLDTEAFF. CDR3 DNA sequence: TGTGCCAGCAGCTTCAGACAGGGATTAGACACTGAAGCTTTCTTT.